Following are 8 T cell receptor beta chains from one sample sequenced in a study of blood T cell repertoires in COVID-19. Libraries were prepared by immunoSEQ multiplex PCR; TCRdb keeps only in-frame clonotypes and omits some of them. This sample yields around 360,000 clones, of which 80% to 90% are seen a single time; around 9.3% belongs to the top ten. The sequencing sample was made of peripheral blood. The receptors originated from a woman aged 25 to 39 with COVID-19, enrolled during active disease.

V and J are TRBV5-1 and TRBJ2-5; 7 bases map to TRBD1. The CDR3 loop spans 15 amino acids. V lost 0 bases to trimming and J lost 3 bases; unmatched junction nucleotides: 5. CDR1 and CDR2 from the germline V gene are SGHRS and YFSETQ. DNA for the CDR3: TGCGCCAGCAGCTTGGCCGAGCAGGGGGAAGAGACCCAGTACTTC. Its translation: CASSLAEQGEETQYF.

Only a few counts were recorded for this clone. This sequence joins TRBV25-1 and TRBJ2-1; TRBD2 matches 11 bases. Trimming took 8 bases from V and 1 from J; bases not matched to a gene: 4. The CDR3 has 15 amino acids. Germline-derived CDR1 and CDR2 are MGHDK and SYGVNS. The CDR3: CASGLAGRSYNEQFF. CDR3 DNA sequence: TGTGCCAGCGGACTAGCGGGCCGTTCCTACAATGAGCAGTTCTTC.

This clone was seen only a few times. V gene TRBV27 combines with J gene TRBJ2-1; a weak D match, TRBD1 (5 bases). Trimming pared 6 bases from V and 4 bases from J, leaving 10 bases between. In germline, CDR1 is MNHEY, CDR2 SMNVEV (reference sequence). The CDR3 has 13 amino acids. CDR3 loop: CASSQGQYNEQFF. CDR3 in DNA: TGTGCCAGCAGCCAGGGTCAATACAATGAGCAGTTCTTC.

The rearrangement links TRBV3-1 (or the pseudogene TRBV3-2) to TRBJ2-1; 7 bases line up with TRBD2. The germline V gene has CDR1 LGHDT and CDR2 YNNKEL (reference sequence). The CDR3 runs 14 residues. The junction had 5 bases not matched to a gene; V was cut back by 0 bases and J by 9 bases. The CDR3 DNA follows: TGTGCCAGCAGCCAAGATCCTGCGGGAGTTGAGCAGTTCTTC. Its translation: CASSQDPAGVEQFF.

The J gene is TRBJ2-7, the V gene TRBV28; perhaps TRBD1 as D (6 bases). V lost 6 bases, J lost 6 bases, and 24 bases lay in between. The CDR3 consists of 16 residues. The V gene's germline CDR1 is MDHEN and CDR2 SYDVKM. CDR3 in amino acids: CASRSAGAPESGEQYF. Here the CDR3 DNA reads TGTGCCAGCAGATCTGCAGGGGCGCCAGAATCCGGCGAGCAGTACTTC.

The chain employs TRBV9 and TRBJ2-7, with 10 bases matching TRBD2. The germline V gene encodes CDR1 SGDLS and CDR2 YYNGEE. With V trimmed by 2 bases and J by 3 bases, 2 bases remained unmatched. This CDR3 has 14 residues. CDR3 protein: CASSVTSGNYEQYF. The CDR3 DNA reads as TGTGCCAGCAGCGTTACTAGCGGGAACTACGAGCAGTACTTC.

This clone was detected only once. This rearrangement joins TRBV19 to TRBJ2-1; 8 positions agree with TRBD2. Per germline, CDR1 LNHDA and CDR2 SQIVND (reference sequence). The CDR3 spans 15 residues. V shed 6 bases and J 7 bases; nucleotides not matched to a gene: 11. This CDR3 reads CASRAWTSNENEQFF. In nucleotides, the CDR3 is TGTGCCAGTAGGGCGTGGACTAGCAATGAAAATGAGCAGTTCTTC.

The table lists this clone with a few counts. V gene TRBV18 combines with J gene TRBJ1-3, with D possibly matching TRBD1 (5 bases). This CDR3 comprises 15 residues. Deletions cut 3 bases from V and 1 base from J, with 10 bases between. CDR1 is KGHSH, CDR2 LQKENI, per germline. This chain's CDR3 is CASSPLGDSGNTIYF. In nucleotides, the CDR3 is TGTGCCAGCTCACCTCTAGGGGATTCTGGAAACACCATATATTTT.